The present TCR beta chain was sequenced within a study of cytomegalovirus exposure and HLA in healthy donors. The germline gives CDR1 SNHLY, CDR2 FYNNEI. The CDR3 contains 11 residues. PCR used 60 Vbeta primers and 13 Jbeta primers. In the authors' methods: Later, an analysis found around 77 million unique TCR beta chains, and 10 million to 11 million of these were shared. Using immunoSEQ multiplex PCR, the repertoire was profiled, and TCRdb retains in-frame clones only, with some absent. Clone size and V and J calls were adopted from that table, with D and trimming inferred from the DNA. The repertoire holds about 170,000 clones, with 70% to 80% as singletons.

The sequence derives from a female donor in good health and CMV-seronegative. Sequenced: PBMCs. This chain links TRBV2 with TRBJ2-7; D might be TRBD2 (6 bases). For the CDR3, the DNA is TGTGCGACGGCGGGACTTCTCGAGCAGTACTTC. Protein sequence: CATAGLLEQYF.